Sequencing of this TCR beta chain was carried out in a study of technical replicates of blood from a few donors. TCRdb keeps only in-frame clones here, not all; method: immunoSEQ multiplex PCR. The sample contains about 73,000 clones, 93% of which appear only once. After removal of 0 bases from V and 4 bases from J, the junction contained 3 bases not matched to a gene. CDR1 is SGHDT and CDR2 is YYEEEE in the germline V gene. There are 14 residues in the CDR3. The TCR sequence derives from a human donor in good health. The specimen was T cells isolated from PBMCs. The V gene is TRBV5-6, the J gene TRBJ2-5; 7 nucleotides align to TRBD1. The CDR3 DNA sequence: TGTGCCAGCAGCTTGGCGACAGGGCTAGAGACCCAGTACTTC. Translated, it gives CASSLATGLETQYF.